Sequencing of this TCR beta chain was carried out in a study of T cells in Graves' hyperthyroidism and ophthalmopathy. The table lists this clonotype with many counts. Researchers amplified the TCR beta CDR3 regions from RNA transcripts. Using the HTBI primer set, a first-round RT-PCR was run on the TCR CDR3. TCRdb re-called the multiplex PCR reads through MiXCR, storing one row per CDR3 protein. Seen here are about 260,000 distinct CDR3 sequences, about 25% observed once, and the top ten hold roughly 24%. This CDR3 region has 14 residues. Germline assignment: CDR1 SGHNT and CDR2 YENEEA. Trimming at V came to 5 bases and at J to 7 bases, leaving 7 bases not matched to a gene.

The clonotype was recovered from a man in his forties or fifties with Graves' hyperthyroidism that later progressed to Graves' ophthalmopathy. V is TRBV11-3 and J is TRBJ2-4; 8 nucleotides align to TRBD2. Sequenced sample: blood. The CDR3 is CASSPGGERNIQYF. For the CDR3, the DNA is TGTGCCAGCAGCCCGGGGGGGGAACGGAACATTCAGTACTTC.